The 23 T cell receptor beta chains listed next were all sequenced from one sample in a study of identifying expanded T cells in peripheral blood. The method was immunoSEQ multiplex PCR; TCRdb's version includes in-frame clones alone and lacks a portion of them. The table lists roughly 100,000 clones, approximately 90% of them singletons, with less than 15% in the top ten. Sequencing was performed on blood. Receptors were obtained from a person aged 18-69 years in good health.

For the CDR3, the DNA is TGTGCCAGCAGTCTAGGGACAGGACATCAGCCCCAGCATTTT. Encoded protein: CASSLGTGHQPQHF. The chain is built from TRBV28 and TRBJ1-5; 8 nucleotides align to TRBD1. This CDR3 region has 14 residues. With 5 bases clipped from V and 5 bases from J, the junction kept 5 bases outside the gene matches. Germline values: CDR1 MDHEN, CDR2 SYDVKM.

This chain joins TRBV11-1 and TRBJ2-1; 11 bases align to TRBD2. Trimming cost V 5 bases and J 5 bases; bases outside gene matches: 11. This CDR3 region has 17 residues. Germline V gives CDR1 SGHAT, CDR2 FQDESV (reference sequence). CDR3 amino acids: CASSLNIGTSGHNEQFF. For the CDR3, the DNA is TGTGCCAGCAGCCTCAATATTGGGACTAGCGGACACAATGAGCAGTTCTTC.

The chain links TRBV28 to TRBJ1-1; a possible D gene is TRBD1 (6 bases). Between the trimmed V and J ends, which lost 6 bases and 1 base, there was a span of 15 bases. In germline, CDR1 is MDHEN, CDR2 SYDVKM. The CDR3 consists of 15 residues. This chain's CDR3 is CASRPQGVGNTEAFF. The CDR3 nucleotides read TGTGCCAGCAGACCACAGGGTGTGGGGAACACTGAAGCTTTCTTT.

The genes are TRBV7-9 and TRBJ1-6; D unclear. V was cut by 5 bases and J by 0 bases, with 11 bases left in between. Germline CDR1 SEHNR, CDR2 FQNEAQ (reference sequence). This CDR3 contains 16 residues. This CDR3 reads CASSRTLSSYNSPLHF. The CDR3 DNA follows: TGTGCCAGCAGCCGCACCCTTAGCTCCTATAATTCACCCCTCCACTTT.

The chain links TRBV4-1 to TRBJ2-3; D uncertain. Trimming removed 0 bases at V and 5 bases at J, with 9 bases between. There are 14 residues in the CDR3. Germline V lookup: CDR1 MGHRA, CDR2 YSYEKL. CDR3 protein: CASSQDGSRDTQYF. CDR3 nucleotides: TGCGCCAGCAGCCAAGATGGTTCTCGAGATACGCAGTATTTT.

J is TRBJ1-1 and V is TRBV10-3; a weak D match, TRBD1 (5 bases). The germline V gene encodes CDR1 ENHRY and CDR2 SYGVKD. This CDR3 is built from 14 residues. Between the trimmed V and J ends, which lost 4 bases and 4 bases, there was a span of 13 bases. CDR3 DNA: TGTGCCATCAGTGCAGGGTTGGGGGGCACTGAAGCTTTCTTT. It yields the protein CAISAGLGGTEAFF.

The chain uses TRBV10-3 and TRBJ2-7; 14 nucleotides line up with TRBD2. Germline V gene lookup returns CDR1 ENHRY and CDR2 SYGVKD. The CDR3 has 15 residues. V was pared by 6 bases and J by 6 bases, with 7 bases of the junction left unmatched. CDR3: CAIRTGLAGVSEQYF. For the CDR3, the DNA is TGTGCCATCAGAACGGGACTAGCGGGAGTAAGCGAGCAGTACTTC.

The chain joins TRBV5-1 to TRBJ2-7; the D gene could be TRBD1 or TRBD2 (6 bases each). The germline V and J ends were trimmed by 4 bases and 1 base, with 12 bases remaining between them. From germline, CDR1 is SGHRS and CDR2 YFSETQ. CDR3 length equals 14 residues. CDR3 protein: CASSLGGGSYEQYF. Here the CDR3 DNA reads TGCGCCAGCAGCCTAGGAGGGGGTTCCTACGAGCAGTACTTC.

This clone came up once. This sequence joins TRBV29-1 and TRBJ1-1, with D perhaps TRBD1 (6 bases). In germline, CDR1 is SQVTM, CDR2 ANQGSEA. With 8 bases removed from V and 5 bases from J, the gap between germline ends came to 18 bases. The CDR3 sequence is 13 residues long. CDR3 in DNA: TGCAGCTCATACAGGGTTTCGCGTACTGAAGCTTTCTTT. This codes for CSSYRVSRTEAFF.

In the case of this clone: Different DNA sequences within this sample yield the same CDR3. The chain uses TRBV6-6 and TRBJ1-5; D is unclear. CDR1 is MNHNY, CDR2 SVGAGI, per germline (reference sequence). The CDR3 is made up of 13 amino acids. V lost 6 bases, J lost 0 bases, and 6 bases lay in between. Here the CDR3 reads CASSEHSNQPQHF. The DNA for the CDR3 is TGTGCCAGCAGCGAGCATAGCAATCAGCCCCAGCATTTT.

The chain carries TRBV18 and TRBJ1-1; D call uncertain. The CDR3 covers 14 residues. Germline V gene sequence: CDR1 KGHSH, CDR2 LQKENI. V lost 2 bases and J 3 bases, leaving 10 bases between the germline ends. The CDR3 DNA sequence: TGTGCCAGCTCACCAAACGTCCGGGACACTGAAGCTTTCTTT. It translates to CASSPNVRDTEAFF.

V usage is TRBV14 and J usage is TRBJ2-5; D is unresolved. Germline V CDR1 and CDR2: SGHDN, FVKESK. Trimming shortened V by 1 base and J by 5 bases, and 5 bases separated the two germline ends. The CDR3 sequence is 12 residues long. The CDR3 is CASSQVWETQYF. For the CDR3, the DNA is TGTGCCAGCAGCCAAGTCTGGGAGACCCAGTACTTC.

The genes are TRBV18 and TRBJ2-5; the match to TRBD2 covers 9 bases. The ends lost 1 base at V and 5 bases at J; junction bases unmatched: 5. This CDR3 contains 15 residues. Germline assignment: CDR1 KGHSH and CDR2 LQKENI. The CDR3 loop reads CASSPRGGGGETQYF. The CDR3 DNA follows: TGTGCCAGCTCACCACGAGGCGGGGGGGGCGAGACCCAGTACTTC.

This chain joins TRBV7-2 and TRBJ1-1; D unclear. The length of the CDR3 is 9 residues. V lost 9 bases and J lost 3, with 2 bases in between. Germline CDR1 is SGHTA and CDR2 is FQGNSA. CDR3 protein: CARHTEAFF. For the CDR3, the DNA is TGTGCCAGGCACACTGAAGCTTTCTTT.

V usage is TRBV11-1 and J usage is TRBJ2-7; possibly TRBD2 for D (6 bases). The CDR3 extends over 14 amino acids. V dropped 4 bases and J dropped 7 bases, with 17 bases sitting between them. Germline CDR1 reads SGHAT; CDR2 reads FQDESV (reference sequence). The CDR3 DNA is TGTGCCAGCAGCTCCGGGAGTCTGACATGGGAGCAGTACTTC. This encodes CASSSGSLTWEQYF.

The chain has TRBV30 and TRBJ2-7; TRBD1 matches at 10 bases. This CDR3 is 14 amino acids long. With 2 bases clipped from V and 4 bases from J, the junction kept 5 bases outside the gene matches. The germline V gene encodes CDR1 GTSNPN and CDR2 SVGIG (reference sequence). The CDR3 protein is CAWSTGTGAYEQYF. CDR3 sequence (DNA): TGTGCCTGGAGTACCGGGACAGGGGCTTACGAGCAGTACTTC.

This clone occurred once. The J gene is TRBJ1-3, the V gene TRBV30; no definite D call. The CDR3 runs to 14 residues. Trimming pared 2 bases from V and 1 base from J, leaving 9 bases between. From germline, CDR1 is GTSNPN and CDR2 SVGIG (reference sequence). This chain's CDR3 is CAWSPPLSGNTIYF. CDR3 DNA: TGTGCCTGGAGTCCTCCACTTTCTGGAAACACCATATATTTT.

This clone was observed a single time. The chain carries TRBV2 and TRBJ2-7; TRBD1 matches at 7 bases. This CDR3 spans 14 amino acids. V gave up 8 bases and J gave up 3 bases; unmatched junction bases: 10. Per germline, CDR1 SNHLY and CDR2 FYNNEI. The DNA for the CDR3 is TGTGCCAGCTACCGGGACAGTATCAGCTACGAGCAGTACTTC. Translated, it gives CASYRDSISYEQYF.

J is TRBJ2-5 and V is TRBV28; D perhaps matches TRBD2 (6 bases). Germline V gene lookup returns CDR1 MDHEN and CDR2 SYDVKM. V was cut by 5 bases and J by 7 bases, with 17 bases left in between. This CDR3 comprises 14 residues. The CDR3 DNA sequence: TGTGCCAGCAGTATCACGGCGGGATCCTGGACCCAGTACTTC. Its protein is CASSITAGSWTQYF.

The sample holds a few counts of this clone. The chain recombines TRBV6-1 with TRBJ2-3, with D hard to call. Between the trimmed V and J ends, which lost 6 bases and 0 bases, there was a span of 4 bases. Germline values: CDR1 MNHNS, CDR2 SASEGT. The CDR3 has 12 residues. The CDR3 DNA is TGTGCCAGCAGATCTAGCACAGATACGCAGTATTTT. Amino acid sequence: CASRSSTDTQYF.

The chain links TRBV2 to TRBJ1-4, with a possible D match to TRBD1 (5 bases). Deletions cut 5 bases from V and 0 bases from J, with 22 bases between. Germline lookup yields CDR1 SNHLY and CDR2 FYNNEI. CDR3 length equals 19 residues. This CDR3 reads CASSSLQGQGPATNEKLFF. Here the CDR3 DNA reads TGTGCCAGCAGTTCCCTCCAGGGTCAGGGTCCTGCAACTAATGAAAAACTGTTTTTT.

J is TRBJ2-1 and V is TRBV7-3, with 9 positions matching TRBD1. The CDR3 is made up of 15 amino acids. Germline CDR1 and CDR2: SGHTA and FQGTGA. V lost 4 bases to trimming and J lost 7 bases; unmatched junction nucleotides: 8. CDR3 amino acids: CASSSSGQGGNEQFF. In DNA, the CDR3 is TGTGCCAGCAGCTCATCGGGACAGGGTGGAAATGAGCAGTTCTTC.

V gene TRBV18 combines with J gene TRBJ1-2, with 9 nucleotides matching TRBD1. This CDR3 spans 15 amino acids. Germline CDR1 is KGHSH and CDR2 is LQKENI. Trimming at V came to 4 bases and at J to 8 bases, leaving 11 bases not matched to a gene. CDR3 bases: TGTGCCAGCTCACAACAGGACAGGGGATCTGGAGGCTACACCTTC. Its translation: CASSQQDRGSGGYTF.